The 15 T cell receptor beta chains presented below share a single source sample, sequenced in a study of T cell responses to AZD1222 COVID-19 vaccine. The table came from immunoSEQ multiplex PCR; TCRdb's copy has only in-frame clones and leaves some out. The table shows some 140,000 clones, with roughly 90% occurring only once. This sample comprised peripheral blood, obtained on day 0 of AZD1222 vaccination. These receptors were collected from an adult in good health.

The gene calls are TRBV18 and TRBJ2-7, with 7 bases aligning to TRBD2. The CDR3 has 15 residues. Trimming cost V 0 bases and J 2 bases; bases outside gene matches: 4. Germline values: CDR1 KGHSH, CDR2 LQKENI. The CDR3: CASSPPGGIPYEQYF. The CDR3 bases are TGTGCCAGCTCACCACCGGGAGGGATTCCCTACGAGCAGTACTTC.

This clone was counted once. The chain employs TRBV18 and TRBJ1-2; tentatively, D is TRBD1 (5 bases). This CDR3 is built from 13 residues. Per germline, CDR1 KGHSH and CDR2 LQKENI. Trimming took 3 bases from V and 4 from J, leaving 9 bases between them. This chain's CDR3 is CASSPGVIYGYTF. In DNA, the CDR3 is TGTGCCAGCTCACCGGGGGTTATCTATGGCTACACCTTC.

The chain carries TRBV6-6 and TRBJ2-7, with D perhaps matching TRBD1 or TRBD2 (5 bases each). Looked up from germline, CDR1 is MNHNY and CDR2 is SVGAGI (reference sequence). This CDR3 has 14 residues. The ends were cut back, 2 bases at V and 5 bases at J, with 13 bases in the middle. The CDR3 nucleotides read TGTGCCAGCAGTTACCCGGGACCGGCGGACGAGCAGTACTTC. The encoded protein is CASSYPGPADEQYF.

The chain links TRBV19 to TRBJ2-6; the match to TRBD1 covers 8 bases. J was trimmed by 0 bases and V by 6 bases; bases with no gene match: 1. The CDR3 loop spans 15 amino acids. CDR1 is LNHDA, CDR2 SQIVND, per germline (reference sequence). As DNA, the CDR3 is TGTGCCAGTAGGACAGGGGTCTCTGGGGCCAACGTCCTGACTTTC. It codes for CASRTGVSGANVLTF. Using reference TRBV19 and TRBJ2-6 for the parts outside the CDR3, the full variable domain is DGGITQSPKYLFRKEGQNVTLSCEQNLNHDAMYWYRQDPGQGLRLIYYSQIVNDFQKGDIAEGYSVSREKKESFPLTVTSAQKNPTAFYLCASRTGVSGANVLTFGAGSRLTVL.

V is TRBV6-1 and J is TRBJ2-5, with D hard to call. Germline CDR1 MNHNS, CDR2 SASEGT. This CDR3 region has 15 residues. The V gene lost 2 bases and the J gene lost 2 bases, with 12 bases spanning the gap. The CDR3: CASSEMSLRQETQYF. The DNA for the CDR3 is TGTGCCAGCAGTGAAATGAGCTTAAGGCAAGAGACCCAGTACTTC.

The CDR3 nucleotides read TGTGCCAGCAGCTTTCTAGGGGGCGCTTATCAGCCCCAGCATTTT. This encodes CASSFLGGAYQPQHF. The rearrangement joins TRBV7-2 to TRBJ1-5; 7 bases fit TRBD1. The V gene end was trimmed by 3 bases and the J gene end by 5 bases; junction bases not matched to a gene: 7. The germline gives CDR1 SGHTA, CDR2 FQGNSA. The CDR3 has 15 amino acids. The variable domain in full, completed from reference TRBV7-2 and TRBJ1-5, reads GAGVSQSPSNKVTEKGKDVELRCDPISGHTALYWYRQSLGQGLEFLIYFQGNSAPDKSGLPSDRFSAERTGGSVSTLTIQRTQQEDSAVYLCASSFLGGAYQPQHFGDGTRLSIL.

The rearrangement joins TRBV6-5 to TRBJ1-2; 7 bases are a match to TRBD1. Germline loops: CDR1 MNHEY, CDR2 SVGAGI. The CDR3 totals 15 residues. Unmatched junction bases numbered 10, after V lost 6 bases and J lost 3 bases. CDR3 amino acids: CASRDHRGSDYGYTF. Written as DNA, the CDR3 is TGTGCCAGCAGGGATCACAGGGGTTCTGACTATGGCTACACCTTC.

The chain carries TRBV5-6 and TRBJ2-1; maybe TRBD1 (6 bases). The CDR3 length is 14 residues. The V and J ends lost 3 bases and 10 bases respectively, with 17 bases between them. CDR1 and CDR2 from the germline V gene are SGHDT and YYEEEE. DNA for the CDR3: TGTGCCAGCAGCTCCGAGCTTAGGACAGCCGAGCAGTTCTTC. This gives the protein CASSSELRTAEQFF.

The chain couples TRBV5-1 to TRBJ1-1; D ambiguous. CDR1 and CDR2 (germline): SGHRS, YFSETQ. V was shortened by 4 bases and J by 0 bases, with 1 base between the two germline ends. This CDR3 comprises 11 residues. The DNA of the CDR3 is TGCGCCAGCAGCGTGAACACTGAAGCTTTCTTT. Translation gives CASSVNTEAFF.

This chain connects TRBV5-4 to TRBJ2-1, with TRBD2 matching over 11 bases. The CDR3 spans 16 residues. The germline CDR1 and CDR2 sequences are SGHNT and YYREEE (reference sequence). V lost 4 bases, J lost 4 bases, and 7 bases stayed unmatched. The CDR3 reads CASSPLAGGVYNEQFF. As DNA, the CDR3 is TGTGCCAGCAGCCCCCTAGCGGGGGGAGTTTACAATGAGCAGTTCTTC.

The chain has TRBV5-1 and TRBJ2-7, with 7 positions matching TRBD1. Germline assignment: CDR1 SGHRS and CDR2 YFSETQ. Losses at the gene ends were 2 bases for V and 7 bases for J; bases not matched to a gene: 15. The CDR3 runs 16 residues. The CDR3 coding sequence is TGCGCCAGCAGCTTTTCAGGGACAGCCTTAACGGGGGAGCAGTACTTC. Residues: CASSFSGTALTGEQYF.

This chain connects TRBV7-3 to TRBJ2-3, with D perhaps TRBD2 (6 bases). Trimming cost V 3 bases and J 0 bases, with 13 bases left between them. The germline gives CDR1 SGHTA, CDR2 FQGTGA. The CDR3 contains 16 residues. CDR3 in amino acids: CASSFFGGPSTDTQYF. For the CDR3, the DNA is TGTGCCAGCAGCTTCTTCGGGGGTCCTAGCACAGATACGCAGTATTTT. Full variable domain (missing parts from reference TRBV7-3 and TRBJ2-3): GAGVSQTPSNKVTEKGKYVELRCDPISGHTALYWYRQSLGQGPEFLIYFQGTGAADDSGLPNDRFFAVRPEGSVSTLKIQRTERGDSAVYLCASSFFGGPSTDTQYFGPGTRLTVL.

A few counts support this clone. V and J are TRBV30 and TRBJ1-1; the D is unclear. This CDR3 is built from 12 residues. The germline V and J ends were trimmed by 4 bases and 4 bases, with 10 bases remaining between them. The V gene's germline CDR1 is GTSNPN and CDR2 SVGIG (reference sequence). CDR3 loop: CAWIPRATEAFF. As DNA, the CDR3 is TGTGCCTGGATCCCTCGGGCCACTGAAGCTTTCTTT.

The chain joins TRBV5-4 to TRBJ2-3; D remains unclear. V dropped 4 bases and J dropped 2 bases, with 11 bases sitting between them. The CDR3 covers 14 residues. In germline, CDR1 is SGHNT, CDR2 YYREEE (reference sequence). CDR3 residues: CASSDARVTDTQYF. The CDR3 nucleotides read TGTGCCAGCAGCGACGCTAGGGTCACAGATACGCAGTATTTT.

This chain links TRBV5-4 with TRBJ1-1; tentatively, D is TRBD1 (5 bases). The ends were cut back, 2 bases at V and 5 bases at J, with 16 bases in the middle. The germline V gene has CDR1 SGHNT and CDR2 YYREEE (reference sequence). This CDR3 contains 15 residues. CDR3 in DNA: TGTGCCAGCAGCTTCGGCTCCGGGGGAGGGACTGAAGCTTTCTTT. It translates to CASSFGSGGGTEAFF. The full variable domain, completed using reference TRBV5-4 and TRBJ1-1, is ETGVTQSPTHLIKTRGQQVTLRCSSQSGHNTVSWYQQALGQGPQFIFQYYREEENGRGNFPPRFSGLQFPNYSSELNVNALELDDSALYLCASSFGSGGGTEAFFGQGTRLTVV.